Below, 3 T cell receptor beta chains from the same sample are listed, as sequenced in a study of cytomegalovirus exposure and HLA in healthy donors. TCRdb's table, derived via immunoSEQ multiplex PCR, lists solely in-frame clones and lacks some. The data hold about 240,000 clones, with 80% to 90% observed a single time. The sample comprised PBMCs. The source is a man aged 18 to 29 in good health and CMV-seronegative.

This clone occurred once. This chain connects TRBV27 to TRBJ2-1, with TRBD2 matching over 11 bases. The CDR3 runs to 13 residues. CDR1 MNHEY and CDR2 SMNVEV come from the germline V gene (reference sequence). V trimming: 6 bases; J trimming: 7 bases; junction bases outside the gene matches: 2. The DNA for the CDR3 is TGTGCCAGCAGCTGGACTAGCGGGAATGAGCAGTTCTTC. The encoded protein is CASSWTSGNEQFF.

V is TRBV5-4 and J is TRBJ2-2; D is unclear. V gave up 7 bases and J gave up 1 base, with 5 bases separating them. Germline CDR1 is SGHNT and CDR2 is YYREEE (reference sequence). The CDR3 has 12 amino acids. CDR3 DNA: TGTGCCAGCCAGTGGAACACCGGGGAGCTGTTTTTT. Amino acid sequence: CASQWNTGELFF.

This sequence joins TRBV6-1 and TRBJ1-4, with no clear D. Germline V CDR1 and CDR2: MNHNS, SASEGT. V shed 8 bases and J shed 4 bases, with 11 bases lying between them. This CDR3 region has 13 residues. The CDR3 bases are TGTGCCAGCGAGACCGGGATTAATGAAAAACTGTTTTTT. It specifies CASETGINEKLFF.